The source of this TCR beta chain is a study of cytomegalovirus exposure and HLA in healthy donors. The overall study: Previous work identified roughly 120 million unique TCR beta sequences from around 200 million T cells.

Researchers ran the PCR with 60 Vbeta and 13 Jbeta primers. The data were produced by immunoSEQ multiplex PCR, yet TCRdb's version contains in-frame clones alone and is incomplete. Of some 120,000 clones in the sample, 65% to 85% are singletons; the top ten hold over 0.2%. Regarding this clone: Its antigen is not identified.

Study results and caveats: According to the study, around 180 TCR beta chains were cytomegalovirus-associated. In a later analysis, V- and J-gene trimming of beta chains associated with a DCLRE1C missense variant, replicated independently.

Germline V gene sequence: CDR1 SGHRS, CDR2 YFSETQ. The CDR3 has 16 residues. V was clipped by 3 bases and J by 5 bases, with 17 bases between them. Nominally healthy donors provided the samples, though records likely missed some immune exposures. The clonotype originates from a man aged 50 to 60 in good health and CMV-seronegative. Material: PBMCs. The chain uses TRBV5-1 and TRBJ1-4, with unresolved D. In nucleotides, the CDR3 is TGCGCCAGCAGCTCGGATGCAGGCCTTGGAAATGAAAAACTGTTTTTT. Translating it yields CASSSDAGLGNEKLFF.